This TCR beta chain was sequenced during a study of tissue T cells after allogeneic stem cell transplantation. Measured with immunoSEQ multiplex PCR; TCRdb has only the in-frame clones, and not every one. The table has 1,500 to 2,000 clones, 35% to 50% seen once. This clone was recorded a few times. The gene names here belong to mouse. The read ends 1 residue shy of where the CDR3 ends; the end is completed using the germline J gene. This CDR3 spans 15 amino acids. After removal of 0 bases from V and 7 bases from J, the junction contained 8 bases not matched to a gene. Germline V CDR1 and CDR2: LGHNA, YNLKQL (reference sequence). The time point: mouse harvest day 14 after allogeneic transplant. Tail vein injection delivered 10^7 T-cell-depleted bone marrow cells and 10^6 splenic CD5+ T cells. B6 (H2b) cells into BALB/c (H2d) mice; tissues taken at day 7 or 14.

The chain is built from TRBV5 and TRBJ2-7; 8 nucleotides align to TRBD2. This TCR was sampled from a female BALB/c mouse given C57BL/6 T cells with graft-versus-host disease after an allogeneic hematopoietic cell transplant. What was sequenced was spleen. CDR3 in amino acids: CASSQDWGGAREQYF. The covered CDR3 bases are TGTGCCAGCAGCCAAGATTGGGGGGGGGCGCGAGAACAGTAC.